Included here is one TCR beta chain sequence, with context. Its antigen is as yet unknown. Data came from immunoSEQ multiplex PCR; TCRdb stores just in-frame clones and leaves some out. The table lists about 68,000 clones, about 80% of them singletons, with more than 1.4% in the top ten. This record comes from a study of OX40 agonist ivuxolimab in advanced cancers. Study-level points and caveats: Within 6 weeks, CD4+ and CD8+ blood T cells expanded clonally at 0.1 to 3.0 mg/kg.

Germline lookup yields CDR1 ENHRY and CDR2 SYGVKD. The ends lost 0 bases at V and 3 bases at J; junction bases unmatched: 14. This CDR3 spans 19 amino acids. Sequenced here: CD4+ or CD8+ T cells sorted from blood, sampled in a trial of the OX40 agonist ivuxolimab. This chain links TRBV10-3 with TRBJ2-5; TRBD2 matches 9 bases. The source of this sequence is an adult with an advanced solid tumor such as melanoma, head and neck, liver or kidney cancer. The CDR3 spells CAISESKGGIAGAEETQYF. As DNA, the CDR3 is TGTGCCATCAGTGAGTCGAAGGGCGGAATAGCGGGGGCAGAAGAGACCCAGTACTTC.